This TCR beta chain was retrieved from a study of T-cell memory formation after mild COVID-19. Germline CDR1 reads SGHKS; CDR2 reads YYEKEE (reference sequence). V lost 3 bases and J lost 0; bases outside the gene matches: 8. CDR3 length: 17 residues. Study results and limitations: Among clones contracting day 15 to 85, CD4/CD8 was balanced, whereas later expanders leaned CD4+.

5'RACE, which relied on constant-segment primers, yielded TCR alpha and TCR beta cDNA libraries carrying sample barcodes and UMIs. TCRdb reprocessed the 5' RACE reads with MiXCR, giving one entry per CDR3 protein. This table has 350,000 to 450,000 distinct CDR3 sequences, around 20% appearing once. This clonotype was detected a few times. Its antigen is unidentified. The receptor comes from an adult woman who had mild COVID-19 (a few samples of this study predate the infection). Cell type and time point are not known. Sequences were obtained from PBMCs or a T cell subset sorted from them (not recorded which). The chain recombines TRBV5-5 with TRBJ2-2, with TRBD2 matching over 7 bases. CDR3 sequence: CASSSIFRGANTGELFF. CDR3 nucleotides: TGTGCCAGCAGCTCAATATTTCGGGGGGCGAACACCGGGGAGCTGTTTTTT.